Sequencing of this T cell receptor (beta chain) was carried out in a study of blood T cells in healthy people across ages. Study observations and caveats: Long-lived and aged donors differed, with more naive CD4+ cells and higher diversity in the long-lived. Significant beta diversity loss was already apparent by age about 42, declining roughly linearly.

This clonotype was detected only once. Antigen specificity is unknown. Combining a sample-barcoded 5' primer with a J-beta primer mix, a second PCR ran for roughly 7 to 12 cycles. TCRdb processed the 5' RACE reads anew with MiXCR; each CDR3 protein has one entry. In the table there are almost 300,000 distinct CDR3 sequences, around 29% of which are singletons. The specimen sequenced was blood. The source of this sequence is a woman between 65 and 79 years old in good health.

CDR3 DNA sequence: TGCAGTGCTAGAGGTGACGGGGGAACCGGGGAGCTGTTTTTT. Residues: CSARGDGGTGELFF. The chain carries TRBV20-1 and TRBJ2-2; D is possibly TRBD2 (6 bases). From germline, CDR1 is DFQATT and CDR2 SNEGSKA (reference sequence). The length of the CDR3 is 14 residues. The V end lost 1 base, the J end lost 5 bases, and 11 bases lay between the germline ends.